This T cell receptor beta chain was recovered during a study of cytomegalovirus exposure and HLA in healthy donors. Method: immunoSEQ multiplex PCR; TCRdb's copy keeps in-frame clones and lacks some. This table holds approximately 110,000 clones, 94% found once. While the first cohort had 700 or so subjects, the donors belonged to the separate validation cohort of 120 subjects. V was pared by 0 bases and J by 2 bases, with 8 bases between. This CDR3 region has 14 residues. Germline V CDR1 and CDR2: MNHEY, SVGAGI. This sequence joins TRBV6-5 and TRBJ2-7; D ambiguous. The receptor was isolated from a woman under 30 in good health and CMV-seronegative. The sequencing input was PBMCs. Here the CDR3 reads CASSYSARTYEQYF. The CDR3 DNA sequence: TGTGCCAGCAGTTACTCAGCCAGGACCTACGAGCAGTACTTC.